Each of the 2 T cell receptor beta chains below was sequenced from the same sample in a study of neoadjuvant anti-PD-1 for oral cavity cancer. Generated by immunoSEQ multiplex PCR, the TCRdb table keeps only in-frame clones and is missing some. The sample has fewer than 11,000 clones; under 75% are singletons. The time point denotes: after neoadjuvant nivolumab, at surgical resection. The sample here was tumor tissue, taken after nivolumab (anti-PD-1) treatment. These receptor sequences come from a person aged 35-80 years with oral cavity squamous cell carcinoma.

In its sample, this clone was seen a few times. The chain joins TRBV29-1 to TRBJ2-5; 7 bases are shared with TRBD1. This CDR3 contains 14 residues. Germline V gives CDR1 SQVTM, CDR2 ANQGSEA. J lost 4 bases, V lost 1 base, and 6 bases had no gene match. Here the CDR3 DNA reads TGCAGCGTTGAAGGGCAGGGGGTAGGAGAGACCCAGTACTTC. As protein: CSVEGQGVGETQYF.

The CDR3 DNA reads as TGTGCCAGCAGCTTAGGAACTAGCATGGAGACCCAGTACTTC. It yields the protein CASSLGTSMETQYF. The V gene is TRBV7-2, the J gene TRBJ2-5; D may be TRBD2 (6 bases). CDR1 and CDR2 from the germline V gene are SGHTA and FQGNSA. Trimming cost V 1 base and J 5 bases, with 11 bases left between them. The CDR3 is 14 residues long.